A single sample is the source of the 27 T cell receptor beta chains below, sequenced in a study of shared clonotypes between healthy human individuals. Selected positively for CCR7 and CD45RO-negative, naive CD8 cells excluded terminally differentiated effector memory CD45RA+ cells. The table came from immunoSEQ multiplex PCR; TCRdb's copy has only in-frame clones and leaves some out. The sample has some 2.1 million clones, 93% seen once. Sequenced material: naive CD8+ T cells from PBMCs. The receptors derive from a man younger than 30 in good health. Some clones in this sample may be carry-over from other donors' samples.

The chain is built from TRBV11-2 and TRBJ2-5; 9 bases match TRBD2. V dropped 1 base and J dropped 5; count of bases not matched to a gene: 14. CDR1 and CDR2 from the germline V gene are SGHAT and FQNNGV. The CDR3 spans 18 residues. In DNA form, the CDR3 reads TGTGCCAGCAGCTTAGCAAGGGGTGCGGGAGGGTTAGAGGAGACCCAGTACTTC. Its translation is CASSLARGAGGLEETQYF.

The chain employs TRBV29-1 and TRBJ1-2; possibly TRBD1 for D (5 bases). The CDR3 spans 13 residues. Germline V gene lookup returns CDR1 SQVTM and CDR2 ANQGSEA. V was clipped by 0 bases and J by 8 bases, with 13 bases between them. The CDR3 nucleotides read TGCAGCGTTGAAGACTCCGCCTGGGGCGGCTACACCTTC. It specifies CSVEDSAWGGYTF.

Written as DNA, the CDR3 is TGTGCCAGCAGCTCTACAGGGTCGGCCATTGTCCTGACTTTC. It translates to CASSSTGSAIVLTF. This chain uses TRBV28 with TRBJ2-6; weak D call: TRBD1 (6 bases). V lost 6 bases and J lost 13, with 19 bases in between. CDR3 length: 14 residues. Germline V gene data show CDR1 as MDHEN and CDR2 as SYDVKM.

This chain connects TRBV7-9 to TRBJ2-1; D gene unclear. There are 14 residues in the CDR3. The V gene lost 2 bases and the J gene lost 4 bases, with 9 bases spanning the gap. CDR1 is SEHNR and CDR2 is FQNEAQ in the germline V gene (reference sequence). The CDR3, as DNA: TGTGCCAGCAGCTTAACCGTTGGGTACAATGAGCAGTTCTTC. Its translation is CASSLTVGYNEQFF.

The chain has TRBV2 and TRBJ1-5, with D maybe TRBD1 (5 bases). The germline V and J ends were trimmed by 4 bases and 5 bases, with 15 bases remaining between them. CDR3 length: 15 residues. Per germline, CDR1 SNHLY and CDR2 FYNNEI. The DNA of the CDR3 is TGTGCCAGCAGTGCCGGACCCCCAGGGCATCAGCCCCAGCATTTT. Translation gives CASSAGPPGHQPQHF.

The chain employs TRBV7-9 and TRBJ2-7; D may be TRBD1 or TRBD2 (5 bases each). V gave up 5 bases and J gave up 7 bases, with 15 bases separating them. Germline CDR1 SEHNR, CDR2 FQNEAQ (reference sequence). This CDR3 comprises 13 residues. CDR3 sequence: CASSPGPTLEQYF. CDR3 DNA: TGTGCCAGCAGCCCGGGACCGACCCTGGAGCAGTACTTC.

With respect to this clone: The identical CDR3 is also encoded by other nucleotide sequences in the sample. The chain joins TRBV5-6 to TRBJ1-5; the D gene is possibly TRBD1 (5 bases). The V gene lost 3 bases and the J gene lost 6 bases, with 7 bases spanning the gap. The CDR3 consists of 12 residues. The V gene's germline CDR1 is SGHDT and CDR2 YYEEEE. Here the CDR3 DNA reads TGTGCCAGCAGCTCGGGGGGTCAGCCCCAGCATTTT. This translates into CASSSGGQPQHF.

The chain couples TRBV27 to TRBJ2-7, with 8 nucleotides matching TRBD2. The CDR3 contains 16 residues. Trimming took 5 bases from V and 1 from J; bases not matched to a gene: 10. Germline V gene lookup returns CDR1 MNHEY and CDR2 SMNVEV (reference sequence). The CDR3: CASSPPRSGGSYEQYF. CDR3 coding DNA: TGTGCCAGCAGTCCCCCCCGGAGCGGGGGTTCCTACGAGCAGTACTTC.

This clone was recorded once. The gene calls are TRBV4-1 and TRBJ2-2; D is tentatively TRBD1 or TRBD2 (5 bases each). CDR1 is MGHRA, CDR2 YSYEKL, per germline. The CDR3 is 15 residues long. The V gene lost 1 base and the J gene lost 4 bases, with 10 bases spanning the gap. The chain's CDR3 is CASSQVPGRTGELFF. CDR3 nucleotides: TGCGCCAGCAGCCAAGTGCCGGGACGCACCGGGGAGCTGTTTTTT.

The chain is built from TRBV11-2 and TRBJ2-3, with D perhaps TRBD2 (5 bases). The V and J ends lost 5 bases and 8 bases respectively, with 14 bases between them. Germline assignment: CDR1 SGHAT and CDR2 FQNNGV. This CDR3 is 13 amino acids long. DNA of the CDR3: TGTGCCAGCAGCCGCAAGCCGGGGTCTACGCAGTATTTT. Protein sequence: CASSRKPGSTQYF.

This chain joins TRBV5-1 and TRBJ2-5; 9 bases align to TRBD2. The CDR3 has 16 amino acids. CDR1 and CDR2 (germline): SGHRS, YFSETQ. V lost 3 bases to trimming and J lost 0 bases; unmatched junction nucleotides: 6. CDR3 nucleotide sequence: TGCGCCAGCAGCTCCTGGACTAGCGACGACCAAGAGACCCAGTACTTC. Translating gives CASSSWTSDDQETQYF.

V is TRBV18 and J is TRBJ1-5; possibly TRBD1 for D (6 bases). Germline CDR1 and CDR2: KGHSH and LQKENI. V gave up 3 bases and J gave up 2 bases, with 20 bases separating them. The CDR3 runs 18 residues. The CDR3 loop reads CASSPGYGGLRGNQPQHF. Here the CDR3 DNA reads TGTGCCAGCTCACCTGGTTATGGGGGCCTTAGGGGCAATCAGCCCCAGCATTTT.

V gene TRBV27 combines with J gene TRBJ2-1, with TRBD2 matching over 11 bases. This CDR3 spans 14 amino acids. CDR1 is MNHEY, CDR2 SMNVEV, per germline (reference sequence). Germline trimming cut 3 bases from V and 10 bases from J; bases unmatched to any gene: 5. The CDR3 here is CASSLILAGGEQFF. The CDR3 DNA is TGTGCCAGCAGTTTGATTCTAGCGGGAGGCGAGCAGTTCTTC.

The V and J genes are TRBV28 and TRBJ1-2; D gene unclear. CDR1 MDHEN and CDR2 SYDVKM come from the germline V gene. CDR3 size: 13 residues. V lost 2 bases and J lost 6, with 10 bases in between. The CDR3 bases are TGTGCCAGCAGTTTAAGAACCGGGAATGGCTACACCTTC. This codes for CASSLRTGNGYTF.

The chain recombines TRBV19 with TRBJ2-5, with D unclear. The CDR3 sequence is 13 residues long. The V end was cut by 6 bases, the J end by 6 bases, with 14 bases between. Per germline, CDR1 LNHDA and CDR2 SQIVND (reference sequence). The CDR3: CASRPDPTKTQYF. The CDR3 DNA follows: TGTGCCAGTAGGCCTGACCCCACGAAGACCCAGTACTTC. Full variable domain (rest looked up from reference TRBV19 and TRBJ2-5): DGGITQSPKYLFRKEGQNVTLSCEQNLNHDAMYWYRQDPGQGLRLIYYSQIVNDFQKGDIAEGYSVSREKKESFPLTVTSAQKNPTAFYLCASRPDPTKTQYFGPGTRLLVL.

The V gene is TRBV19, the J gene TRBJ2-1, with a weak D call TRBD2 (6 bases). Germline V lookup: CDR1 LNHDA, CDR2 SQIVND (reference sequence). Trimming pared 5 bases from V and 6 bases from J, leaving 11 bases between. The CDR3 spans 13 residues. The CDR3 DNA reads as TGTGCCAGTAGTGCCGGGACTCCCAATGAGCAGTTCTTC. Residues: CASSAGTPNEQFF. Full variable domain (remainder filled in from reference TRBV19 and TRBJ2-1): DGGITQSPKYLFRKEGQNVTLSCEQNLNHDAMYWYRQDPGQGLRLIYYSQIVNDFQKGDIAEGYSVSREKKESFPLTVTSAQKNPTAFYLCASSAGTPNEQFFGPGTRLTVL.

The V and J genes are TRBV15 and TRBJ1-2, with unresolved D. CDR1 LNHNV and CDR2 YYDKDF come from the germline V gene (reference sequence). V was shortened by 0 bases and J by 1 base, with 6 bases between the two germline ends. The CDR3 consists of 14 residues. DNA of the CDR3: TGTGCCACCAGCAGAGATCGGGTTAACTATGGCTACACCTTC. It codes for CATSRDRVNYGYTF.

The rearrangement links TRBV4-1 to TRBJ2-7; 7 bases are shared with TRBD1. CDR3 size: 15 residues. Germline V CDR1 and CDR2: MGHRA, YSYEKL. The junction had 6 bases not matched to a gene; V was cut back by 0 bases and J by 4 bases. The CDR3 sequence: CASSQDQGVRYEQYF. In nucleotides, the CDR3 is TGCGCCAGCAGCCAAGATCAGGGGGTCCGGTACGAGCAGTACTTC.

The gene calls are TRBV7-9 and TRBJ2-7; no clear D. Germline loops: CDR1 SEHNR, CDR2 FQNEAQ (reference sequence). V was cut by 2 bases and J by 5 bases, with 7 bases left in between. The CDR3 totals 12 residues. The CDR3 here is CASSLLAHEQYF. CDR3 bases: TGTGCCAGCAGCTTATTAGCTCACGAGCAGTACTTC.

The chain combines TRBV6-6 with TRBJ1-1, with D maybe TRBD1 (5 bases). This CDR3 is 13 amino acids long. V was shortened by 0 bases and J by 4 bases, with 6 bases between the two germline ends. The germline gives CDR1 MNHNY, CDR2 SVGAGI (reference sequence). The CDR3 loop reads CASSYSGTTEAFF. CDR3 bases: TGTGCCAGCAGTTACTCGGGGACCACTGAAGCTTTCTTT.

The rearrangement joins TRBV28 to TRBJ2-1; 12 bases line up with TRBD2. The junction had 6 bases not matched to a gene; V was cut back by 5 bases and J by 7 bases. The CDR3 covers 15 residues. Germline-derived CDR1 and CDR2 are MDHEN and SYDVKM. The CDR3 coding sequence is TGTGCCAGCAGTCCCACTAGCGGGAGGAGGAATGAGCAGTTCTTC. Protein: CASSPTSGRRNEQFF. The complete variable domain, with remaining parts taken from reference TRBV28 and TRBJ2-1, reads DVKVTQSSRYLVKRTGEKVFLECVQDMDHENMFWYRQDPGLGLRLIYFSYDVKMKEKGDIPEGYSVSREKKERFSLILESASTNQTSMYLCASSPTSGRRNEQFFGPGTRLTVL.

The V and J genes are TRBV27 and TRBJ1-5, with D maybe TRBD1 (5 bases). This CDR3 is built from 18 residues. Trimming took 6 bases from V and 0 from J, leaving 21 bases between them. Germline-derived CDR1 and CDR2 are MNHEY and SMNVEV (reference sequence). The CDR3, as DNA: TGTGCCAGCAGCCCGATTTCCCAATGGGGGGTTAGCAATCAGCCCCAGCATTTT. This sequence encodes CASSPISQWGVSNQPQHF.

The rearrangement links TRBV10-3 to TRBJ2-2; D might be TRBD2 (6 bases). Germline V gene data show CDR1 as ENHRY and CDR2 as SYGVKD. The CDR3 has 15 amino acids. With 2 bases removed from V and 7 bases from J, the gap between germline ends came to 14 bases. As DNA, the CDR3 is TGTGCCATCAGTGAGGTAGCTCCCGGGGGCGGGGAGCTGTTTTTT. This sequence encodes CAISEVAPGGGELFF.

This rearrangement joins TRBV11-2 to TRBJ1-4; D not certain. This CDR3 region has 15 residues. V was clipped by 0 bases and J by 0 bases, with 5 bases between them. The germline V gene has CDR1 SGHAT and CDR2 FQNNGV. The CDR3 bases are TGTGCCAGCAGCTTAGATCTAGCAACTAATGAAAAACTGTTTTTT. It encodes CASSLDLATNEKLFF.

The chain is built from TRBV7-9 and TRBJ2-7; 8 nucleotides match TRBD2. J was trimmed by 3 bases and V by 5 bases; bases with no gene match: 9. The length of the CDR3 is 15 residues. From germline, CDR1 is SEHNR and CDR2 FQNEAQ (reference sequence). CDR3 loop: CASSLTTSGDYEQYF. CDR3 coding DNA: TGTGCCAGCAGCCTAACTACTAGCGGCGACTACGAGCAGTACTTC.

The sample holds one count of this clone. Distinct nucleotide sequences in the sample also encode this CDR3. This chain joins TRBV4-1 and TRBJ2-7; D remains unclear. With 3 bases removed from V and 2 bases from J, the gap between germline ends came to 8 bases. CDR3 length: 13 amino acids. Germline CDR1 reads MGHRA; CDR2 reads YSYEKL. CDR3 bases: TGCGCCAGCAGCCAGGGCAGAGCCTACGAGCAGTACTTC. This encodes CASSQGRAYEQYF.

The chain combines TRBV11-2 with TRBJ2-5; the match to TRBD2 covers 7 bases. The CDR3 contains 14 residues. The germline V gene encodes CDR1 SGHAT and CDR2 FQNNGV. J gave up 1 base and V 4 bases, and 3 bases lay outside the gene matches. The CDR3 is CASSSIAGQETQYF. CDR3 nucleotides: TGTGCCAGCAGCTCCATAGCGGGCCAAGAGACCCAGTACTTC. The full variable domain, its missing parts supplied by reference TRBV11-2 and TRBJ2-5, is EAGVAQSPRYKIIEKRQSVAFWCNPISGHATLYWYQQILGQGPKLLIQFQNNGVVDDSQLPKDRFSAERLKGVDSTLKIQPAKLEDSAVYLCASSSIAGQETQYFGPGTRLLVL.